A single TCR beta chain is shown here with its context. As yet, its antigen is unknown. This record belongs to a study of cytomegalovirus exposure and HLA in healthy donors. Study conclusions and caveats: Researchers reported in a later analysis that a missense DCLRE1C variant was tied to TCR beta V- and J-gene trimming.

PCR employed 60 Vbeta and 13 Jbeta primers. Sequencing used immunoSEQ multiplex PCR; TCRdb keeps in-frame clones, though not all of them. The sample has 140,000 to 150,000 clones; roughly 62% are singletons. The sequencing input was PBMCs. The TCR originated in a man in his 60s in good health and CMV-seronegative.

In DNA, the CDR3 is TGTGCCAGCAGCTTACGGCGGGCCTGGACAGGGACTAGCACAGATACGCAGTATTTT. Its protein is CASSLRRAWTGTSTDTQYF. This rearrangement joins TRBV11-2 to TRBJ2-3; TRBD1 aligns across 8 bases. The CDR3 consists of 19 residues. The J segment lost 0 bases and the V segment lost 2 bases, leaving 13 bases of the junction unmatched. CDR1 is SGHAT and CDR2 is FQNNGV in the germline V gene.